This T cell receptor beta chain was identified in a study of blood T cell repertoires in COVID-19. As concerns this clone: The junction and the germline gene differ at one end; a read error may be behind it.

Using immunoSEQ multiplex PCR, the repertoire was profiled, and TCRdb retains in-frame clones only, with some absent. The sample yields approximately 180,000 clones, 78% seen once. CDR1 SGHTA and CDR2 FQGNSA come from the germline V gene. This CDR3 is 12 amino acids long. Cohort allocation depended upon clinical history that participants reported. Specimen: PBMCs or T cells enriched from blood (not recorded which). The rearrangement joins TRBV7-2 to TRBJ2-7; perhaps TRBD2 as D (5 bases). This receptor was taken from a woman aged 45-60 years who had recovered from COVID-19. The chain's CDR3 is CASSSASGLQNF. CDR3 bases: TGTGCCAGCAGCTCCGCGTCGGGGTTACAAAACTTC. Full variable domain (missing parts from reference TRBV7-2 and TRBJ2-7): GAGVSQSPSNKVTEKGKDVELRCDPISGHTALYWYRQSLGQGLEFLIYFQGNSAPDKSGLPSDRFSAERTGGSVSTLTIQRTQQEDSAVYLCASSSASGLQNFGPGTRLTVT.